This T cell receptor beta chain originates from a study of blood T cell repertoires in COVID-19. Overall study: Sites across the United States, Italy and Spain contributed samples from acute and convalescent COVID-19. T cells, B-cell-depleted T cells, or PBMCs supplied cDNA or gDNA.

The authors' processing: Researchers report that nucleated cell counts were estimated from reference gene primer amplification. TCRdb keeps only in-frame clones here, not all; method: immunoSEQ multiplex PCR. From that table come the V and J calls and clone size; the DNA was used to work out D and trimming. The repertoire holds 250,000 or so clones, with roughly 89% as singletons. V gave up 0 bases and J gave up 2 bases; unmatched junction bases: 3. This CDR3 has 15 residues. Germline assignment: CDR1 SNHLY and CDR2 FYNNEI. Input material: peripheral blood. The chain combines TRBV2 with TRBJ1-2; 7 bases agree with TRBD1. The sequence came from a woman aged 40 to 49 who had recovered from COVID-19. The CDR3 nucleotides read TGTGCCAGCAGTGAAGCAGGGACAGACAACTATGGCTACACCTTC. Translated: CASSEAGTDNYGYTF.